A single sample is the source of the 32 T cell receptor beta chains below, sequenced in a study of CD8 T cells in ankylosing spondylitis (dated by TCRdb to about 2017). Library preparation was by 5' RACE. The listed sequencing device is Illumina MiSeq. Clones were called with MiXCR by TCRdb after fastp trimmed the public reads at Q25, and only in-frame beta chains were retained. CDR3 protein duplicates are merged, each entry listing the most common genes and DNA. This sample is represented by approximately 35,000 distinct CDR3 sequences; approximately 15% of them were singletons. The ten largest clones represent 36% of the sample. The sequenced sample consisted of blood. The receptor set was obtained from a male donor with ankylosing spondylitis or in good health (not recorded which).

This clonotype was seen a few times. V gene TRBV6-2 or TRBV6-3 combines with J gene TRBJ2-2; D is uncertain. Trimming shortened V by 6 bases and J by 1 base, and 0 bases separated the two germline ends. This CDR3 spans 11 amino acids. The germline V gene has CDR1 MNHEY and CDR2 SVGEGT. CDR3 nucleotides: TGTGCCAGCAGGAACACCGGGGAGCTGTTTTTT. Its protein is CASRNTGELFF.

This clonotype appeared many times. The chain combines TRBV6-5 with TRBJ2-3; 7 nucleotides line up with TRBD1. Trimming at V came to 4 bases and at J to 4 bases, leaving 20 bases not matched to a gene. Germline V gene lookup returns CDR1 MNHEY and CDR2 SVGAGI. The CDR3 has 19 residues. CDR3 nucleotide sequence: TGTGCCAGCAGTTCCCAAACGACCTACAGGGGTACCAGACCAGATACGCAGTATTTT. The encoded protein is CASSSQTTYRGTRPDTQYF.

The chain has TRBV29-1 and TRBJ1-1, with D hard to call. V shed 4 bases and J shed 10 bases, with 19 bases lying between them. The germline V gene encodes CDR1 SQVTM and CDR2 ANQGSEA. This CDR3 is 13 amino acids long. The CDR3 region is CSVGRPLEGVAFF. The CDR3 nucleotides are TGCAGCGTTGGGCGGCCCCTTGAGGGTGTAGCTTTCTTT.

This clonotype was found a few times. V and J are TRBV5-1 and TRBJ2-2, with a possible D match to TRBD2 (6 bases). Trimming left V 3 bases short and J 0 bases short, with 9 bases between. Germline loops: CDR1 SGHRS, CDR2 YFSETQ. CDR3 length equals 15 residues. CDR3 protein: CASSSGLPNTGELFF. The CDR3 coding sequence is TGCGCCAGCAGCTCGGGACTGCCGAACACCGGGGAGCTGTTTTTT.

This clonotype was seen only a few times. The CDR3 loop reads CASSLARQNTGELFF. The CDR3 DNA reads TGTGCCAGCAGCTTGGCCCGACAGAACACCGGGGAGCTGTTTTTT. This chain joins TRBV5-5 and TRBJ2-2; D is undetermined. Germline lookup yields CDR1 SGHKS and CDR2 YYEKEE (reference sequence). This CDR3 region has 15 residues. V was cut by 0 bases and J by 1 base, with 7 bases left in between.

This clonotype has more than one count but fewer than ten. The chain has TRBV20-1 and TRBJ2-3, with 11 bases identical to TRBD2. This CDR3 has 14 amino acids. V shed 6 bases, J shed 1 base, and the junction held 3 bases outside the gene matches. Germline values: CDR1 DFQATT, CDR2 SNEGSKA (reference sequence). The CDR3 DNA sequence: TGCAGTGCGGTGACTAGCGGGGGCACAGATACGCAGTATTTT. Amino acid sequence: CSAVTSGGTDTQYF.

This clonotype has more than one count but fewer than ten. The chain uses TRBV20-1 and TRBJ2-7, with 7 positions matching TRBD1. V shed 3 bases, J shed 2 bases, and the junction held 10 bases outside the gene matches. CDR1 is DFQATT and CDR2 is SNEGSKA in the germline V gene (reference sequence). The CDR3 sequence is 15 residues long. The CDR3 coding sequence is TGCAGTGCTAGGAGGAATCAGGGGACAGCCTACGAGCAGTACTTC. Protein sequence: CSARRNQGTAYEQYF.

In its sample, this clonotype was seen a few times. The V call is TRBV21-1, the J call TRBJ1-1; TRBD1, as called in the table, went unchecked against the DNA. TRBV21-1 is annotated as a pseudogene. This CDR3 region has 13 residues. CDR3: CASSKRGGTEAFF. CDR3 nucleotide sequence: TGTGCCAGCAGCAAAAGAGGGGGCACTGAAGCTTTCTTT.

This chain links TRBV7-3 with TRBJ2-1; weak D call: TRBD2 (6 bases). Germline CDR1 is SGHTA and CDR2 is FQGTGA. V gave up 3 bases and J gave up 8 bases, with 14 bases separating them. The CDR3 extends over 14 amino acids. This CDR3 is CASSFRASAHEQFF. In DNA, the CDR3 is TGTGCCAGCAGCTTCAGGGCTAGCGCCCATGAGCAGTTCTTC.

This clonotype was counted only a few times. The CDR3 region has the DNA TGTGCCAGCAGTTTATCTTCTAGCGGGGTTAGCACAGATACGCAGTATTTT. Protein: CASSLSSSGVSTDTQYF. The chain employs TRBV28 and TRBJ2-3, with 9 bases that match TRBD2. The CDR3 is 17 residues long. CDR1 and CDR2 (germline): MDHEN, SYDVKM. V lost 1 base, J lost 0 bases, and 5 bases stayed unmatched.

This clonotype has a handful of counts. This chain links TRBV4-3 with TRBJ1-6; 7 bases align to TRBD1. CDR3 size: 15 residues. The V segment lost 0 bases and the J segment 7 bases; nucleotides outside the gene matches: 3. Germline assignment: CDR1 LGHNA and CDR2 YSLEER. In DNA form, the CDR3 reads TGCGCCAGCAGCCAAGAGAGGGGGCTAAATTCACCCCTCCACTTT. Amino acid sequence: CASSQERGLNSPLHF.

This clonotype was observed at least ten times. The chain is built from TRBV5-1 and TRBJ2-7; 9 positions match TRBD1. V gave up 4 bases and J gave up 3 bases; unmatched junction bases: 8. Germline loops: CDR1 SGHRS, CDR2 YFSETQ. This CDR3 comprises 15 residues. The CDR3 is CASSPTQTGGYEQYF. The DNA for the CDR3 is TGCGCCAGCAGCCCAACCCAGACAGGGGGCTACGAGCAGTACTTC.

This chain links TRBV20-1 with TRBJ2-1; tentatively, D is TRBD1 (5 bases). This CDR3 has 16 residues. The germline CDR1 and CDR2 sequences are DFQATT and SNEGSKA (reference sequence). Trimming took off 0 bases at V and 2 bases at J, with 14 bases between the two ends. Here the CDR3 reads CSARDPREGPYNEQFF. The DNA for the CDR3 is TGCAGTGCTAGAGATCCCAGGGAAGGGCCCTACAATGAGCAGTTCTTC.

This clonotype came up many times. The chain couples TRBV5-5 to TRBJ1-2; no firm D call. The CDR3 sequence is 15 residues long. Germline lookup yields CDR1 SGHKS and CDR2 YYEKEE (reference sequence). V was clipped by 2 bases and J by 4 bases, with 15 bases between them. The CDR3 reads CASSFLGGPSYGYTF. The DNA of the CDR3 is TGTGCCAGCAGCTTTTTAGGAGGACCTAGCTATGGCTACACCTTC.

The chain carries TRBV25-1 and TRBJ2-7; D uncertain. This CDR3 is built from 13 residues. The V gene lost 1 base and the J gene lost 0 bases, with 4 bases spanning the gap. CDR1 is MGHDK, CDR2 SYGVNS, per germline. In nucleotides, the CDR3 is TGTGCCAGCAGTGAATTGGACTCCTACGAGCAGTACTTC. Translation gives CASSELDSYEQYF.

In DNA form, the CDR3 reads TGCGCCAGCAGCTCTTATGCAAGCACAGATACGCAGTATTTT. Its translation is CASSSYASTDTQYF. This sequence joins TRBV5-1 and TRBJ2-3; no clear D. The ends were cut back, 3 bases at V and 0 bases at J, with 8 bases in the middle. CDR1 and CDR2 (germline): SGHRS, YFSETQ. The CDR3 covers 14 residues.

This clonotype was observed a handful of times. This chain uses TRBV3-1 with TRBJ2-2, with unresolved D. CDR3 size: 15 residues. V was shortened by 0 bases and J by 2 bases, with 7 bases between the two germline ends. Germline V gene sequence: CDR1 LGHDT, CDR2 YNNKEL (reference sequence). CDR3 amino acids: CASSQDRPNTGELFF. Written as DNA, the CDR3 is TGTGCCAGCAGCCAAGATCGTCCAAACACCGGGGAGCTGTTTTTT.

CDR3 loop: CASSWTAGELFF. The DNA of the CDR3 is TGTGCCAGCAGTTGGACGGCCGGGGAGCTGTTTTTT. The rearrangement links TRBV7-2 to TRBJ2-2; the D is unclear. The CDR3 spans 12 residues. Germline lookup yields CDR1 SGHTA and CDR2 FQGNSA. Between the trimmed V and J ends, which lost 6 bases and 6 bases, there was a span of 8 bases.

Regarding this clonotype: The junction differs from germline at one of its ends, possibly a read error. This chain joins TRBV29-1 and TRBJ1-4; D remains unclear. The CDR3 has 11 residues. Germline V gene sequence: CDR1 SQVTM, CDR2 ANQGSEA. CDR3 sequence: CSVEANEKLFF. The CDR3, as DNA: TGCAGCGTCGAAGCTAATGAAAAACTGTTTTTT.

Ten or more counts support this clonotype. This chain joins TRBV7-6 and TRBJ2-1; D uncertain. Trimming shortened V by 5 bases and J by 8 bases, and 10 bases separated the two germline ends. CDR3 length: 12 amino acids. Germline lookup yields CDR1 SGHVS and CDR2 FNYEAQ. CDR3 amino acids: CASSLVGDEQFF. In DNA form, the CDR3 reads TGTGCCAGCAGCCTAGTAGGCGATGAGCAGTTCTTC.

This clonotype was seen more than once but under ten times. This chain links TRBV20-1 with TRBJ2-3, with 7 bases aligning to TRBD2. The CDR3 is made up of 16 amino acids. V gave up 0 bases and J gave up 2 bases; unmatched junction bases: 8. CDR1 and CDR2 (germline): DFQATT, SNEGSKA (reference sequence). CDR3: CSARDWASGFTDTQYF. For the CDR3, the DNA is TGCAGTGCTAGAGATTGGGCTAGCGGTTTCACAGATACGCAGTATTTT.

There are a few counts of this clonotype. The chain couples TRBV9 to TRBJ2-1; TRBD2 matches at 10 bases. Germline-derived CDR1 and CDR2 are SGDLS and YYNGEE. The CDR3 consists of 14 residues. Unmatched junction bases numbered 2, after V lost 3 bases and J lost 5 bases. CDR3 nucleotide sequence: TGTGCCAGCAGCGCGGGACTAGCGAACAATGAGCAGTTCTTC. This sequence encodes CASSAGLANNEQFF.

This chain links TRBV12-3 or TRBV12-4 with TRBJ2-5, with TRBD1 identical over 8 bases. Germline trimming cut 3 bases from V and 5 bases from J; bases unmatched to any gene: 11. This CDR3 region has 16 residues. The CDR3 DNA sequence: TGTGCCAGCAGTTTGGCGACAGGGGTCTATAGGGAGACCCAGTACTTC. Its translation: CASSLATGVYRETQYF.

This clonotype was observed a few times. CDR3: CASSQAGGRTDTQYF. CDR3 bases: TGTGCCAGCAGTCAAGCGGGGGGGCGCACAGATACGCAGTATTTT. The V and J genes are TRBV27 and TRBJ2-3, with 10 bases aligning to TRBD2. The CDR3 is 15 residues long. Germline CDR1 MNHEY, CDR2 SMNVEV (reference sequence). V shed 5 bases, J shed 1 base, and the junction held 3 bases outside the gene matches.

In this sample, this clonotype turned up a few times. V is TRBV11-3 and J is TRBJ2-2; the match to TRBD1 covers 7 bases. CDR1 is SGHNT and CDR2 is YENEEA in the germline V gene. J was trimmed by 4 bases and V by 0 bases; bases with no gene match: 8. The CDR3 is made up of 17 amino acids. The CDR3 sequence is CASSLDRDSRFTGELFF. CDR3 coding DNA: TGTGCCAGCAGCTTAGATAGGGACAGTAGATTCACCGGGGAGCTGTTTTTT.

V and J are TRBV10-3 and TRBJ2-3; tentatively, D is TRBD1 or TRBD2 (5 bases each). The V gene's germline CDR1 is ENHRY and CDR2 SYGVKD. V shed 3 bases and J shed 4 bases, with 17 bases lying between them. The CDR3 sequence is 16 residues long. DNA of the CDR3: TGTGCCATCAGTGACCCCTCGCGAGGGGCCCCAGATACGCAGTATTTT. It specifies CAISDPSRGAPDTQYF.

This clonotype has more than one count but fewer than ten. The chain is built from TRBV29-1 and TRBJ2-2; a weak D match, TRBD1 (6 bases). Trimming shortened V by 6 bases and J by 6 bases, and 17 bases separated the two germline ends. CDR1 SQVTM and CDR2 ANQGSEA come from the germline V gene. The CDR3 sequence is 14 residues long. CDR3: CSVVTGAFPGELFF. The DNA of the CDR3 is TGCAGCGTCGTGACAGGCGCCTTCCCCGGGGAGCTGTTTTTT.

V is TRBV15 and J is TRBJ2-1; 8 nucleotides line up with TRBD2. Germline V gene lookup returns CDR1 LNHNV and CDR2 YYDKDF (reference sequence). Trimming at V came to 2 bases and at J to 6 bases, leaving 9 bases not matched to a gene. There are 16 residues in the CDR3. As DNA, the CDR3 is TGTGCCACCAGCAGACAAGCGGGAGACACCTCCAATGAGCAGTTCTTC. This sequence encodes CATSRQAGDTSNEQFF.

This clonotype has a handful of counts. The CDR3 is CATSDPGQDNGELFF. Here the CDR3 DNA reads TGTGCCACCAGTGATCCCGGACAGGATAACGGGGAGCTGTTTTTT. V usage is TRBV24-1 and J usage is TRBJ2-2; 7 bases align to TRBD1. CDR1 is KGHDR and CDR2 is SFDVKD in the germline V gene. Trimming removed 3 bases from V and 7 bases from J; junction bases left unmatched: 7. This CDR3 region has 15 residues.

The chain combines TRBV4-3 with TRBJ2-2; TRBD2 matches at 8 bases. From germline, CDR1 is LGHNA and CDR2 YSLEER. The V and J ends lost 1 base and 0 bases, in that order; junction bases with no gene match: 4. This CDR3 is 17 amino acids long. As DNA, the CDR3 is TGCGCCAGCAGCCAAGTTACTAGCGGATCGAACACCGGGGAGCTGTTTTTT. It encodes CASSQVTSGSNTGELFF.

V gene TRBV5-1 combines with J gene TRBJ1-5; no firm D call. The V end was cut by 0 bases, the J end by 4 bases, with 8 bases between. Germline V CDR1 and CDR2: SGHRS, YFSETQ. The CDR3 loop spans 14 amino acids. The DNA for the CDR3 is TGCGCCAGCAGCTTGGAAGGAGCAAATCAGCCCCAGCATTTT. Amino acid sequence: CASSLEGANQPQHF.

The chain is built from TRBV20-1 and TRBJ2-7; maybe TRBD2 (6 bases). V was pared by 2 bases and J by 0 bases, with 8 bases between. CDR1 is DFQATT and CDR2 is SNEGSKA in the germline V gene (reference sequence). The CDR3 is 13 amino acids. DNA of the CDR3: TGCAGTGCTAGATTCGGGAGCTCCTACGAGCAGTACTTC. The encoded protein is CSARFGSSYEQYF.